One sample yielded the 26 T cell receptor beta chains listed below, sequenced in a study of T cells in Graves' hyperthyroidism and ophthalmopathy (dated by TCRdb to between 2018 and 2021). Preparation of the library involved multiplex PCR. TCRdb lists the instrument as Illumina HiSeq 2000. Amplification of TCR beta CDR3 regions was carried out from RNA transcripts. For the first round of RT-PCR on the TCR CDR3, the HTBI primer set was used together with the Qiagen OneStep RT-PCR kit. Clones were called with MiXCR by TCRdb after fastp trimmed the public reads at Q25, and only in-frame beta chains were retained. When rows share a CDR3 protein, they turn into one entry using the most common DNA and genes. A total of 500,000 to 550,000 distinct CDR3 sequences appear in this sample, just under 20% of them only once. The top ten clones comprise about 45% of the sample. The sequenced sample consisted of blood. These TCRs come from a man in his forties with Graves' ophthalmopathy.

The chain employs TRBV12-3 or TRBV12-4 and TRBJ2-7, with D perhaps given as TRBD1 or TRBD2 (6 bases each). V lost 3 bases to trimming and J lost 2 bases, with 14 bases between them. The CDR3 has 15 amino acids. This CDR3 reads CASSFGRGRTYEQYF. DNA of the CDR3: TGTGCCAGCAGTTTCGGACGGGGGCGAACCTACGAGCAGTACTTC.

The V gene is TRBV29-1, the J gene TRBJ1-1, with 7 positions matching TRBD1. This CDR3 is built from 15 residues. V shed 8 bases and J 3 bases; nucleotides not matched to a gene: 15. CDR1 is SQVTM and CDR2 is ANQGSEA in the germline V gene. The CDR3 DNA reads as TGCAGCTTGAGAGGGGGCGAGTATGGGGACACTGAAGCTTTCTTT. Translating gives CSLRGGEYGDTEAFF.

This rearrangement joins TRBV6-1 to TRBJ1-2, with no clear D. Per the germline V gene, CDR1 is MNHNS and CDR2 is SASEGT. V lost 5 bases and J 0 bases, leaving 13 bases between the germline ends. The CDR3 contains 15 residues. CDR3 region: CASSYSTLANYGYTF. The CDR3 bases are TGTGCCAGCAGTTATAGCACGTTAGCTAACTATGGCTACACCTTC.

The CDR3 DNA follows: TGTGCCAGCAGTTTAAACAGAAAAAACATTCAGTACTTC. As protein: CASSLNRKNIQYF. J is TRBJ2-4 and V is TRBV28, with D unclear. From germline, CDR1 is MDHEN and CDR2 SYDVKM. V lost 2 bases to trimming and J lost 4 bases, with 6 bases between them. The CDR3 totals 13 residues. Based on the CDR3 plus reference TRBV28 and TRBJ2-4, the full variable domain is DVKVTQSSRYLVKRTGEKVFLECVQDMDHENMFWYRQDPGLGLRLIYFSYDVKMKEKGDIPEGYSVSREKKERFSLILESASTNQTSMYLCASSLNRKNIQYFGAGTRLSVL.

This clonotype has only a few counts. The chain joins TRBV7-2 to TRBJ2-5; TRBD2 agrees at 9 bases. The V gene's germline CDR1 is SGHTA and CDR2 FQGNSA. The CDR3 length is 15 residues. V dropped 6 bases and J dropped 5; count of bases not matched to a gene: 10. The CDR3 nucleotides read TGTGCCAGCAGGCCTAGCGGGACACCGTATGAGACCCAGTACTTC. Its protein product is CASRPSGTPYETQYF.

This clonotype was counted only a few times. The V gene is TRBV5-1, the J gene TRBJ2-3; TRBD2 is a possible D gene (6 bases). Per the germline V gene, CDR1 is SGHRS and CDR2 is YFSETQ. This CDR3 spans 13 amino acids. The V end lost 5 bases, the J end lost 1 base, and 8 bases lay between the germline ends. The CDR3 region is CASRGTRTDTQYF. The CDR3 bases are TGCGCCAGCAGAGGGACTCGCACAGATACGCAGTATTTT.

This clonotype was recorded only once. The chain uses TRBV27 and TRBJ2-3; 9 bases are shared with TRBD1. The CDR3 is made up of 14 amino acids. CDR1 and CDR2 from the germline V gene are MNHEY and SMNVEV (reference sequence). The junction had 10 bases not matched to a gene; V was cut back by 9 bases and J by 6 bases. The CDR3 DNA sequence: TGTGCCAGTTCCCGGGGGACAGGGATCGATACGCAGTATTTT. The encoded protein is CASSRGTGIDTQYF.

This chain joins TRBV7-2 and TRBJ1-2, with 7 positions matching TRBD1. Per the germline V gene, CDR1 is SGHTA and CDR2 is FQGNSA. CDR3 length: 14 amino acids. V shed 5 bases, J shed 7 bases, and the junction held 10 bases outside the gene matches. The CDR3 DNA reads TGTGCCAGCAGCCCTGTGACAGGGAAGGGTGGCTACACCTTC. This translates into CASSPVTGKGGYTF.

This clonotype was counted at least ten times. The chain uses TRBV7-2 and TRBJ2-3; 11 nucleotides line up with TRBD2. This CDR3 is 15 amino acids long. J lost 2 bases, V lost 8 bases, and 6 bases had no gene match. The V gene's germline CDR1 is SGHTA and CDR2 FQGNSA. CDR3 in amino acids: CASRRLAGNTDTQYF. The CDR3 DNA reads TGTGCCAGCCGCCGACTAGCGGGGAACACAGATACGCAGTATTTT.

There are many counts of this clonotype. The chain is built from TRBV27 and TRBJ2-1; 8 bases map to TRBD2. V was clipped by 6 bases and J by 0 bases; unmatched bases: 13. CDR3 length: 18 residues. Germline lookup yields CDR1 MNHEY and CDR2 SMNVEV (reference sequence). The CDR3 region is CASSENTSGPSSYNEQFF. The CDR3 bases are TGTGCCAGCAGCGAAAATACTAGCGGTCCGAGCTCCTACAATGAGCAGTTCTTC.

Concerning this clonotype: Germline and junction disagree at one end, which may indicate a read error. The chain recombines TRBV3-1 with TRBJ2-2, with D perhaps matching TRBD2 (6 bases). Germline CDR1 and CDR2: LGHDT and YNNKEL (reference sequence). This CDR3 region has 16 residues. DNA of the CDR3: TGTGCCAGCAGCCCCGACGGTCTAACGAACACCGGGGGGCTGTTTTTT. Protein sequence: CASSPDGLTNTGGLFF.

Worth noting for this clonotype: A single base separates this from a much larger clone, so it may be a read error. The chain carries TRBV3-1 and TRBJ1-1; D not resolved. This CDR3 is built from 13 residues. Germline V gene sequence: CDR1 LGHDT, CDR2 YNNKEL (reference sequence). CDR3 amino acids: CASSNTLNTGAFF. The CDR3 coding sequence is TGTGCCAGCAGCAATACCTTGAACACTGGAGCTTTCTTT.

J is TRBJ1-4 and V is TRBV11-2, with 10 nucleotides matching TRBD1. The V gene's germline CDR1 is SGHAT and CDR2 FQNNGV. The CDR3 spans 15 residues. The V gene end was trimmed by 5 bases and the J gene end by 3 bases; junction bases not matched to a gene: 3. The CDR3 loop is CASSRDRGANEKLFF. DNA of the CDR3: TGTGCCAGCAGCCGGGACAGGGGAGCTAATGAAAAACTGTTTTTT.

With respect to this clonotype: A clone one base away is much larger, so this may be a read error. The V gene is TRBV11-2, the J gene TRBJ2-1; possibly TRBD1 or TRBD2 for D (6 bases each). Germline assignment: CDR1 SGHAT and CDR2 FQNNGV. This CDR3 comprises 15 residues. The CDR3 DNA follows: TGTGCCAGCAGCTTAGTGGGGGGCACCTACAATGAGCAGCTCTTC. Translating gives CASSLVGGTYNEQLF.

The CDR3 protein is CASSPSGADQPQHF. In DNA, the CDR3 is TGTGCCAGCAGCCCTTCTGGGGCGGATCAGCCCCAGCATTTT. The rearrangement links TRBV9 to TRBJ1-5; tentative D call: TRBD1 (5 bases). Germline lookup yields CDR1 SGDLS and CDR2 YYNGEE. This CDR3 region has 14 residues. Trimming took off 4 bases at V and 5 bases at J, with 13 bases between the two ends.

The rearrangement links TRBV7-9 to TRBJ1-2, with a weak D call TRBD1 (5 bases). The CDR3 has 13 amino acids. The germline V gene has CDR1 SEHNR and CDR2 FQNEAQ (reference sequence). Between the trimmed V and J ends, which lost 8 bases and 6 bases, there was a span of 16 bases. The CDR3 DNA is TGTGCCAGCGCCTTTAAAGACAGCGATGGCTACACCTTC. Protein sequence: CASAFKDSDGYTF.

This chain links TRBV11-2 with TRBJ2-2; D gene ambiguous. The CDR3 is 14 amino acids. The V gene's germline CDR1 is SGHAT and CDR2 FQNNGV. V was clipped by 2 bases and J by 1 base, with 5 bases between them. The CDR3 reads CASSLRVNTGELFF. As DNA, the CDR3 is TGTGCCAGCAGCTTACGGGTGAACACCGGGGAGCTGTTTTTT.

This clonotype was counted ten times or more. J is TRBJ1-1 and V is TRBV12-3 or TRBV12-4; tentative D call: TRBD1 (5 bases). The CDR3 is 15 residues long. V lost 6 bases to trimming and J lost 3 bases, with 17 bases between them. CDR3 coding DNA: TGTGCCAGCAGCCCAACCTCCGGGACCTACACTGAAGCTTTCTTT. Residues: CASSPTSGTYTEAFF.

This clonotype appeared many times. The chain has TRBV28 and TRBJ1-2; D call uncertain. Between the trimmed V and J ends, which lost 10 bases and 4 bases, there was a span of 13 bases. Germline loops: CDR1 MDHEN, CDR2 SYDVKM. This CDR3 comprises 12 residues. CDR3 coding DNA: TGTGCCACCTCCTCAACCACCTATGGCTACACCTTC. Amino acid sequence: CATSSTTYGYTF.

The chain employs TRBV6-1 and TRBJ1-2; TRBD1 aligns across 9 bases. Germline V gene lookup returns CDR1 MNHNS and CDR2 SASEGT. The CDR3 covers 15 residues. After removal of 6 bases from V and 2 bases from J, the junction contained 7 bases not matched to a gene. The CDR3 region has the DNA TGTGCCAGCAGGCCCCGGGACAGGGAAAACTATGGCTACACCTTC. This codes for CASRPRDRENYGYTF.

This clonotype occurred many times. CDR3 amino acids: CASSPMAGRHEQFF. Here the CDR3 DNA reads TGTGCCAGCAGCCCAATGGCAGGGAGGCATGAGCAGTTCTTC. The chain carries TRBV7-2 and TRBJ2-1; D perhaps matches TRBD2 (6 bases). Germline CDR1 reads SGHTA; CDR2 reads FQGNSA. The CDR3 covers 14 residues. The germline V and J ends were trimmed by 5 bases and 8 bases, with 16 bases remaining between them.

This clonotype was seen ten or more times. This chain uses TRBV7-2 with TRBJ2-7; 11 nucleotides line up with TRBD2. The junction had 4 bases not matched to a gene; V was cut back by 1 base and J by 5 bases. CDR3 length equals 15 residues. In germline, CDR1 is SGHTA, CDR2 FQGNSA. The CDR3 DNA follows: TGTGCCAGCAGCTTAGGGCCACTAGCGGGAGACGAGCAGTACTTC. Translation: CASSLGPLAGDEQYF. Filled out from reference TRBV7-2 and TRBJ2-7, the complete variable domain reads GAGVSQSPSNKVTEKGKDVELRCDPISGHTALYWYRQSLGQGLEFLIYFQGNSAPDKSGLPSDRFSAERTGGSVSTLTIQRTQQEDSAVYLCASSLGPLAGDEQYFGPGTRLTVT.

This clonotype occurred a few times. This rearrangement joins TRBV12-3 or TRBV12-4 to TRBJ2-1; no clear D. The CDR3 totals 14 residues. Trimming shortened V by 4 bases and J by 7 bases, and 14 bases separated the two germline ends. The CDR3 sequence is CASSSQLYPNEQFF. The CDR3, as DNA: TGTGCCAGCAGTTCCCAACTATACCCGAATGAGCAGTTCTTC.

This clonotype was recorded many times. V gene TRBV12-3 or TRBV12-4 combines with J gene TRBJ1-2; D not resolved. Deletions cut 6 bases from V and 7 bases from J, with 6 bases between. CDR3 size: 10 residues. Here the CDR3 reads CASRGLGYTF. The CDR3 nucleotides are TGTGCCAGCAGGGGCCTTGGCTACACCTTC.

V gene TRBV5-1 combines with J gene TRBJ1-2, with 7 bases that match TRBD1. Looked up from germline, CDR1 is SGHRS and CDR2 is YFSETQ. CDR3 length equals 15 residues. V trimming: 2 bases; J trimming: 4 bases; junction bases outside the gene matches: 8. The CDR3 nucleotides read TGCGCCAGCAGCTTAAACGGACAGGAACTCTATGGCTACACCTTC. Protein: CASSLNGQELYGYTF.

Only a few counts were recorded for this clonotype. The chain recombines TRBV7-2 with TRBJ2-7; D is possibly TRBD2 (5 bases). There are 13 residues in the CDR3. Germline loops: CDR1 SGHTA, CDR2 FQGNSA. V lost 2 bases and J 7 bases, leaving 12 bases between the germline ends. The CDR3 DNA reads TGTGCCAGCAGCTTATTTCTAGCTGGGGAGCAGTACTTC. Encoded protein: CASSLFLAGEQYF.